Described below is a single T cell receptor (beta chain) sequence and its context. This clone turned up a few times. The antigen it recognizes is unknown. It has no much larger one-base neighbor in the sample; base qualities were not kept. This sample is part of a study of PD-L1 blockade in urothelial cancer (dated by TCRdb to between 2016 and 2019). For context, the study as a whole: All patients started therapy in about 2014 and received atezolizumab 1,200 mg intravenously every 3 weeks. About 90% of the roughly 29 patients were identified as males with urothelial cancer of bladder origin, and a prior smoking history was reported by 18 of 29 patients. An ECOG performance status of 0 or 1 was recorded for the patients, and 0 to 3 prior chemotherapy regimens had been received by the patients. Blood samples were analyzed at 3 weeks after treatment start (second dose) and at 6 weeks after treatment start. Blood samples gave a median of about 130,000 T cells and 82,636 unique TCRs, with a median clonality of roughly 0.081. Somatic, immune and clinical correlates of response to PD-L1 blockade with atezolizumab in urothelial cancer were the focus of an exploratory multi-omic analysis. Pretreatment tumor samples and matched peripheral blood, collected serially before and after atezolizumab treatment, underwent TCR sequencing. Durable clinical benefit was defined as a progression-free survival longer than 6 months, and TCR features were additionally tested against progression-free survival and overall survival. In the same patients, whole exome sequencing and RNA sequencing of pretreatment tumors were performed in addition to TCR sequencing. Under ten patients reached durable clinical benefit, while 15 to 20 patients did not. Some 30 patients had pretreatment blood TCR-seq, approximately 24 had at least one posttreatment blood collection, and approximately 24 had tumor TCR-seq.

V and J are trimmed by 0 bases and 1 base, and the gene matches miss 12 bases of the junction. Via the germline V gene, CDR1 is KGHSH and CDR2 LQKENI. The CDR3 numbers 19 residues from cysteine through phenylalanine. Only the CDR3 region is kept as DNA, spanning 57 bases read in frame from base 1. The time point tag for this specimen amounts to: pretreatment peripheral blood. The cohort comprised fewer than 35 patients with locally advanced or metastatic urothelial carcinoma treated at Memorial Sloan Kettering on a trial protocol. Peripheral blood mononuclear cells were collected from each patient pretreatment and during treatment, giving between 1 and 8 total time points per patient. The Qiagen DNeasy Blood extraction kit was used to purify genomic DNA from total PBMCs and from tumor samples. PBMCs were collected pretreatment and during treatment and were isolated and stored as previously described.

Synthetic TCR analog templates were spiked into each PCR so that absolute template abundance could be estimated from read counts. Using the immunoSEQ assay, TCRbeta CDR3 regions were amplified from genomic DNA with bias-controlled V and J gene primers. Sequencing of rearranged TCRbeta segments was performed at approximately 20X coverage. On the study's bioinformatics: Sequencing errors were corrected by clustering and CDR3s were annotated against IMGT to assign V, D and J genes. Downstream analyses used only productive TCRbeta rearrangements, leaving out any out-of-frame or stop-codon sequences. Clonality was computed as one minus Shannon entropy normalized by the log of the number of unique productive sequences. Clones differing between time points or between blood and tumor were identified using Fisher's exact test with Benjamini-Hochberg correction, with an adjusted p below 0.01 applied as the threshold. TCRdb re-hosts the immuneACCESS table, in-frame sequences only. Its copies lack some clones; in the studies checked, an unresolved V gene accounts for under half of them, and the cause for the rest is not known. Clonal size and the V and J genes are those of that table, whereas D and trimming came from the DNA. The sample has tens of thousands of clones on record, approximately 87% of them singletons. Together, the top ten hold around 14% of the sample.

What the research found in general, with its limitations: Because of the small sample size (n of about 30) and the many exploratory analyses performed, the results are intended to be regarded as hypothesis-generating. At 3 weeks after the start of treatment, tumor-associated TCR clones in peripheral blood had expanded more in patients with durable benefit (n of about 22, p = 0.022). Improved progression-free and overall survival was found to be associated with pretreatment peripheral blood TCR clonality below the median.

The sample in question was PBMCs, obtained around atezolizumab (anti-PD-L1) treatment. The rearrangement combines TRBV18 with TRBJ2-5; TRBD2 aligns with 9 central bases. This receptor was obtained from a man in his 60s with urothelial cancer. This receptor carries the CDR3 CASSPPWQYSGSGQETQYF. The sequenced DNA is TGTGCCAGCTCACCACCGTGGCAGTATAGCGGGAGTGGCCAAGAGACCCAGTACTTC.